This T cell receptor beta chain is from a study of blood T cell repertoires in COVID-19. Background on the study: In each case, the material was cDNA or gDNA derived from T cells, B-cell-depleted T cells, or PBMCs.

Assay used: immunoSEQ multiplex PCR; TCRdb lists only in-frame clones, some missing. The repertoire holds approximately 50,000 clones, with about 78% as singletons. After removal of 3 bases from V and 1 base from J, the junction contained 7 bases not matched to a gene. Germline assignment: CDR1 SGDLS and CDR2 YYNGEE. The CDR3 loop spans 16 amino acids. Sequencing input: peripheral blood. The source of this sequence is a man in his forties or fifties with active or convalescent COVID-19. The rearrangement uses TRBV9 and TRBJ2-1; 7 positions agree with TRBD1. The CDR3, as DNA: TGTGCCAGCAGCGGGTCCACAGGGGCATCCTACAATGAGCAGTTCTTC. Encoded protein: CASSGSTGASYNEQFF.